The source of this T cell receptor (beta chain) is a study of blood T cell repertoires in COVID-19. The germline CDR1 and CDR2 sequences are SGHKS and YYEKEE (reference sequence). V gave up 0 bases and J gave up 7 bases, with 13 bases separating them. The CDR3 has 14 amino acids. Produced via immunoSEQ multiplex PCR; TCRdb's table is partial and in-frame only. The sample includes over 150,000 clones, 87% of them seen just once. The chain has TRBV5-5 and TRBJ1-1, with D tentatively TRBD1 (5 bases). This TCR came from a woman aged 55-69 years who had recovered from COVID-19. The sequencing input was peripheral blood. CDR3 amino acids: CASSLAGEGGEAFF. The CDR3 nucleotides are TGTGCCAGCAGCTTGGCGGGGGAAGGCGGTGAAGCTTTCTTT. The variable domain in full, completed from reference TRBV5-5 and TRBJ1-1, reads DAGVTQSPTHLIKTRGQQVTLRCSPISGHKSVSWYQQVLGQGPQFIFQYYEKEERGRGNFPDRFSARQFPNYSSELNVNALLLGDSALYLCASSLAGEGGEAFFGQGTRLTVV.